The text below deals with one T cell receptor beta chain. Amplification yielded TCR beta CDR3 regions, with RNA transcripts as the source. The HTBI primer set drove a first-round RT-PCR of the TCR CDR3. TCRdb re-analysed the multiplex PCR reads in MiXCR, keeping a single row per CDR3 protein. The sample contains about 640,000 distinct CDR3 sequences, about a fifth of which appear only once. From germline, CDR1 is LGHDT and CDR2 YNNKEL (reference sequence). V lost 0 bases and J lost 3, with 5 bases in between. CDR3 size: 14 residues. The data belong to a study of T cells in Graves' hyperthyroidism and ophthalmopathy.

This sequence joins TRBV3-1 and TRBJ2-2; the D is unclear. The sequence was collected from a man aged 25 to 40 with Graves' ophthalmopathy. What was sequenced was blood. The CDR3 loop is CASSQDTDTGELFF. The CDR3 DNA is TGTGCCAGCAGCCAAGATACAGACACCGGGGAGCTGTTTTTT.